The rows below give T cell receptor beta chains drawn from one sample of a study of blood T cell repertoires in COVID-19. Assay used: immunoSEQ multiplex PCR; TCRdb lists only in-frame clones, some missing. Here the sample spans some 120,000 clones, 70% to 85% being singletons. Material for sequencing was peripheral blood. The receptors shown here come from a man aged 65 to 85 with active or convalescent COVID-19. CDR3s include the opening cysteine and the closing phenylalanine or tryptophan. The D gene is left open where the match is weak. Rows give clone size only sometimes, using once, few, many, or a class for an expanded clone.

d_call j_call cdr3_length v_call clone_size cdr3_aa cdr3_nt
NA TRBJ2-7 12 TRBV7-2 NA CASSLGLNEQYF TGTGCCAGCAGCTTAGGACTTAACGAGCAGTACTTC
TRBD1 TRBJ2-5 16 TRBV7-9 NA CASSKTGESPRETQYF TGTGCCAGCAGCAAGACAGGGGAGTCACCGCGGGAGACCCAGTACTTC
NA TRBJ2-2 13 TRBV19 NA CASDDRGTGELFF TGTGCCAGTGACGATAGGGGGACCGGGGAGCTGTTTTTT
TRBD2 TRBJ2-1 14 TRBV9 NA CASSVGSSGYEQFF TGTGCCAGCAGCGTAGGTTCTAGCGGGTATGAGCAGTTCTTC
NA TRBJ1-5 15 TRBV15 NA CATREGRGNGQPQHF TGTGCCACCAGGGAAGGGAGGGGTAACGGCCAGCCCCAGCATTTT
NA TRBJ1-6 16 TRBV7-6 NA CASSKQISSYNSPLHF TGTGCCAGCAGTAAACAGATTAGCTCCTATAATTCACCCCTCCACTTT
TRBD1 TRBJ1-2 16 TRBV14 NA CASSQDRRQGQIGYTF TGTGCCAGCAGCCAAGACCGCCGACAGGGTCAGATTGGCTACACCTTC
NA TRBJ1-5 14 TRBV19 NA CASSTSQGYQPQHF TGTGCCAGTAGTACATCACAGGGATACCAGCCCCAGCATTTT
NA TRBJ1-3 16 TRBV13 NA CASSVSTGYPGNTIYF TGTGCCAGCAGCGTATCTACAGGGTATCCTGGAAACACCATATATTTT
NA TRBJ1-6 14 TRBV5-5 NA CASSLTGSRSPLHF TGTGCCAGCAGCTTGACAGGGTCCCGATCACCCCTCCACTTT
NA TRBJ1-1 12 TRBV3-1/TRBV3-2 NA CASSQETGKAFF TGTGCCAGCAGCCAAGAGACAGGAAAAGCTTTCTTT
NA TRBJ1-1 13 TRBV5-1 NA CASSLGSEKGAFF TGCGCCAGCAGCTTAGGGTCGGAGAAGGGGGCTTTCTTT
TRBD1 TRBJ1-1 13 TRBV3-1/TRBV3-2 NA CASKKGRGLEAFF TGTGCCAGCAAGAAGGGCAGGGGGCTCGAAGCTTTCTTT
NA TRBJ2-2 15 TRBV2 few CASSSSGTDTGELFF TGTGCCAGCAGTTCTTCCGGGACTGATACCGGGGAGCTGTTTTTT
NA TRBJ2-7 13 TRBV12-3/TRBV12-4 NA CASSWPNSYEQYF TGTGCCAGCAGTTGGCCCAACTCCTACGAGCAGTACTTC
TRBD2 TRBJ2-1 15 TRBV9 NA CASSVGLAGGHDKFF TGTGCCAGCAGCGTAGGTCTAGCGGGGGGCCATGATAAGTTCTTC
TRBD1 TRBJ2-2 15 TRBV29-1 NA CSVDPGQGNAGELFF TGCAGCGTTGATCCCGGACAGGGAAACGCCGGGGAGCTGTTTTTT
NA TRBJ1-1 8 TRBV29-1 once CSASEAFF TGCAGCGCTAGTGAAGCTTTCTTT
NA TRBJ1-1 12 TRBV3-1/TRBV3-2 NA CASSQGGTEAFF TGTGCCAGCAGCCAAGGAGGAACTGAAGCTTTCTTT
NA TRBJ1-5 12 TRBV19 NA CASRTGNQPQHF TGTGCCAGTAGAACAGGGAATCAGCCCCAGCATTTT
TRBD1 TRBJ2-3 15 TRBV18 few CASSPGQGDTDTQYF TGTGCCAGCTCACCCGGCCAGGGGGACACAGATACGCAGTATTTT
NA TRBJ1-4 13 TRBV9 NA CASSPDGREKLFF TGTGCCAGCAGCCCGGACGGGAGAGAAAAACTGTTTTTT
NA TRBJ2-7 13 TRBV27 NA CASSFTGGDEQYF TGTGCCAGCAGTTTTACAGGGGGGGACGAGCAGTACTTC
TRBD1 TRBJ1-2 14 TRBV7-9 NA CASSLAETGEGYTF TGTGCCAGCAGCTTAGCAGAGACAGGGGAAGGCTACACCTTC
NA TRBJ2-2 13 TRBV11-3 NA CASSQHNTGELFF TGTGCCAGCAGCCAACACAACACCGGGGAGCTGTTTTTT
NA TRBJ1-2 15 TRBV4-1 NA CASSQDGWRGDGYTF TGCGCCAGCAGCCAAGACGGTTGGAGGGGAGATGGCTACACCTTC
TRBD2 TRBJ2-7 15 TRBV2 once CASSEITSGRNEQYF TGTGCCAGCAGTGAAATAACTAGCGGGAGGAACGAGCAGTACTTC
TRBD2 TRBJ2-3 17 TRBV4-1 NA CASRQIRAGGRTDTQYF TGCGCCAGCAGGCAGATCCGAGCGGGGGGGCGTACAGATACGCAGTATTTT
TRBD2 TRBJ2-5 16 TRBV10-3 NA CATKDGTSGSQETQYF TGTGCCACCAAAGATGGGACTAGCGGATCCCAAGAGACCCAGTACTTC
NA TRBJ2-3 14 TRBV29-1 NA CSVGPESPTDTQYF TGCAGCGTCGGTCCCGAATCCCCTACAGATACGCAGTATTTT
TRBD1 TRBJ2-7 15 TRBV7-9 NA CASSLGGDRAYEQYF TGTGCCAGCAGCTTAGGAGGCGACAGGGCCTACGAGCAGTACTTC
NA TRBJ1-5 15 TRBV30 NA CAWSERGARNQPQHF TGTGCCTGGAGTGAACGGGGGGCGCGAAATCAGCCCCAGCATTTT
NA TRBJ1-2 16 TRBV7-9 once CASSYGLQGQNYGYTF TGTGCCAGCAGCTACGGTCTACAGGGTCAGAACTATGGCTACACCTTC
TRBD2 TRBJ2-2 14 TRBV24-1 NA CATRGTSGTGELFF TGTGCCACCAGGGGGACTAGCGGGACCGGGGAGCTGTTTTTT
NA TRBJ1-2 15 TRBV21-1 NA CASSKDLGQYCGYTF TGTGCCAGCAGCAAGGATCTTGGACAGTATTGTGGCTACACCTTC
NA TRBJ2-7 16 TRBV15 NA CATSRDRNRATYEQYF TGTGCCACCAGCAGAGATAGGAACAGGGCAACATACGAGCAGTACTTC
TRBD2 TRBJ2-1 14 TRBV7-9 NA CASSLDGGYNEQFF TGTGCCAGCAGCTTAGACGGGGGGTACAATGAGCAGTTCTTC
NA TRBJ1-6 14 TRBV19 NA CASTGTPLNSPLHF TGTGCCAGTACCGGGACACCGCTGAATTCACCCCTCCACTTT
TRBD1 TRBJ1-4 15 TRBV11-2 once CASSPGTGFSEKLFF TGTGCCAGCAGCCCTGGGACAGGCTTCTCGGAAAAACTGTTTTTT
TRBD1 TRBJ1-6 15 TRBV11-3 NA CASSLGGQYNSPLHF TGTGCCAGCAGCTTGGGGGGACAGTATAATTCACCCCTCCACTTT